This T cell receptor (beta chain) came from a study of blood T cell repertoires in COVID-19. Using immunoSEQ multiplex PCR, the repertoire was profiled, and TCRdb retains in-frame clones only, with some absent. The sample lists approximately 270,000 clones; 84% were seen once. The germline V gene has CDR1 SGHTA and CDR2 FQGNSA. With 2 bases clipped from V and 0 bases from J, the junction kept 4 bases outside the gene matches. The CDR3 extends over 16 amino acids. The rearrangement joins TRBV7-2 to TRBJ2-3, with 8 bases identical to TRBD2. The sequenced sample was peripheral blood. This TCR derives from a person aged 70 to 85 with COVID-19, enrolled during active disease. CDR3 nucleotide sequence: TGTGCCAGCAGCTTAAAACTAGCGGATAGCACAGATACGCAGTATTTT. This gives the protein CASSLKLADSTDTQYF. Based on the CDR3 plus reference TRBV7-2 and TRBJ2-3, the full variable domain is GAGVSQSPSNKVTEKGKDVELRCDPISGHTALYWYRQSLGQGLEFLIYFQGNSAPDKSGLPSDRFSAERTGGSVSTLTIQRTQQEDSAVYLCASSLKLADSTDTQYFGPGTRLTVL.